A selection of T cell receptor beta chains follows, all from one sample in a study of OX40 agonist ivuxolimab in advanced cancers. TCRdb keeps only in-frame clones here, not all; method: immunoSEQ multiplex PCR. The sample carries tens of thousands of clones, over 90% recorded once. The sample here was CD4+ or CD8+ T cells sorted from blood, taken in a trial of the OX40 agonist ivuxolimab. The receptors stem from an adult with an advanced solid tumor such as melanoma, head and neck, liver or kidney cancer. Both conserved end residues are part of each CDR3. Fields, in order: D gene, V gene, CDR3 length, CDR3 protein. D genes are given only for firm matches.

NA TRBV19 13 CASSISSSYEQYF
TRBD2 TRBV6-1 16 CASSEGGSGDYYEQYF
NA TRBV19 12 CASTRGGYGYTF
NA TRBV18 15 CASSPRDGNTGELFF
NA TRBV2 12 CASRRGPNEQFF
NA TRBV19 14 CASSILAGPNEQFF
NA TRBV5-6 15 CASSPATVSGETQYF
NA TRBV5-1 14 CASSLTGPNEKLFF
TRBD1 TRBV10-3 12 CAVRTGSNEQFF
NA TRBV12-5 14 CASGDGLSNQPQHF
NA TRBV6-5 14 CASSPTEMNTEAFF
TRBD1 TRBV30 15 CAWSFLGQGSYEQYF
NA TRBV5-6 14 CASSDGTGNYGYTF
NA TRBV6-5 13 CASNDNLNSPLHF
NA TRBV12-5 12 CASGLVGGKLFF
TRBD1 TRBV19 15 CASSQQGASNQPQHF
TRBD1 TRBV7-9 14 CASSSGGAPGELFF
NA TRBV25-1 15 CASSESEGWQETQYF
NA TRBV14 14 CASSQVDQGDGYTF
NA TRBV15 13 CATSRGGNQPQHF
NA TRBV28 15 CASSIRSRNTGELFF
NA TRBV2 13 CASRGTGNTEAFF
NA TRBV5-8 15 CASSLDRDSGNTIYF
NA TRBV7-2 15 CASSPPDRRNTEAFF
NA TRBV2 14 CASSVWESNQPQHF
NA TRBV2 15 CASSEGGKAMDGYTF
TRBD2 TRBV5-4 17 CASSGSLLRGGTETQYF
NA TRBV30 14 CAWSVGPVNYGYTF
TRBD1 TRBV13 13 CASSGGQGVEAFF
NA TRBV4-1 12 CASSQERGELFF
TRBD2 TRBV9 15 CASSTGTSAYNEQFF
TRBD1 TRBV27 16 CASGSRDRLNTGELFF
NA TRBV13 15 CASSLGQYSNQPQHF
NA TRBV4-1 14 CASSQAGGGTEAFF
TRBD1 TRBV30 14 CAWSSGTGGETQYF
NA TRBV28 15 CASSLRDFNTDTQYF
TRBD2 TRBV6-4 16 CASSLSSGGSLYEQFF
NA TRBV2 16 CASRGGGSPRKETQYF
NA TRBV9 15 CASSVGGGRNTEAFF
NA TRBV27 14 CASRVGGGTNEQFF
TRBD1 TRBV2 15 CASRGTVSSGNTIYF